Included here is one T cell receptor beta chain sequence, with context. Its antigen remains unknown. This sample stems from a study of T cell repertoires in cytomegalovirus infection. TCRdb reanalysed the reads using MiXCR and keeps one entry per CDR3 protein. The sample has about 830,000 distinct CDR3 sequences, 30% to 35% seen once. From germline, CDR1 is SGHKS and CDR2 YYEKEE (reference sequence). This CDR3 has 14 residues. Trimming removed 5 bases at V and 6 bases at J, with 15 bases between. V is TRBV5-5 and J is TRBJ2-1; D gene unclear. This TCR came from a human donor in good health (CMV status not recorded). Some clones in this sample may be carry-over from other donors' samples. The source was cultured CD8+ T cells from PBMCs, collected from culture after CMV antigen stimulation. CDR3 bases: TGTGCCAGCAGTCCGGCAGCAGGCGGCAATGAGCAGTTCTTC. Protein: CASSPAAGGNEQFF.